This section outlines one T cell receptor (beta chain) sequence together with its context. Its specificity is not known. Germline V gene data show CDR1 as SGHRS and CDR2 as YFSETQ. V lost 2 bases and J lost 5; bases outside the gene matches: 3. This CDR3 contains 15 residues. These data come from a study of PD-1 blockade in classical Hodgkin lymphoma. Study-level findings and limits: Excluded were patients who started nivolumab under 1 year after ASCT, a group that had lower diversity. A significant rise in TCR diversity by C4D1 was seen for CD4+ but not CD8+ cells.

Every patient had relapsed following autologous stem cell transplantation, and cohorts differed in brentuximab vedotin exposure. By magnetic negative selection, CD4+ T cells were purified from thawed PBMCs. The repertoire was sequenced with immunoSEQ multiplex PCR; TCRdb's copy has only in-frame clones and lacks some. The sample carries 9,500 to 15,000 clones, around 85% recorded once. The source is a human donor with classical Hodgkin lymphoma. The sample in question was CD4+ T cells from blood, obtained at baseline. The chain is built from TRBV5-1 and TRBJ2-1, with 11 positions matching TRBD2. The CDR3 here is CASSFLAGGDNEQFF. As DNA, the CDR3 is TGCGCCAGCAGCTTCCTAGCGGGGGGCGACAATGAGCAGTTCTTC.